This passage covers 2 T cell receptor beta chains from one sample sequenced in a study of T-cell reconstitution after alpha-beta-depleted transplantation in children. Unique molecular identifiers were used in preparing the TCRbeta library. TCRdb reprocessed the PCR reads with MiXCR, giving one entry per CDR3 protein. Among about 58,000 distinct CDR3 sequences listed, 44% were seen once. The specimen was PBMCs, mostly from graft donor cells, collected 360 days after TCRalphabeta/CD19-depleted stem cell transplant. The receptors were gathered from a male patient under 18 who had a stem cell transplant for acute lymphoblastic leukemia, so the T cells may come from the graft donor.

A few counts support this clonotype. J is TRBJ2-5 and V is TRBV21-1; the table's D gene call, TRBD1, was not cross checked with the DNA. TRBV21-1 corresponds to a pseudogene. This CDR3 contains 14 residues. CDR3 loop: CASSKAAGEETQYF. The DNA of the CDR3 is TGTGCCAGCAGCAAAGCGGCAGGGGAGGAGACCCAGTACTTC.

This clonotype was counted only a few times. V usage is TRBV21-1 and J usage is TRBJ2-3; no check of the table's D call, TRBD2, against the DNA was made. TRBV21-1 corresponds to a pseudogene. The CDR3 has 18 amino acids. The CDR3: CASSKGGGLLGYEDTQYF. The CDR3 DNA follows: TGTGCCAGCAGCAAAGGGGGTGGACTATTGGGATATGAGGATACGCAGTATTTT.